This T cell receptor beta chain emerged from a study of T cell responses to AZD1222 COVID-19 vaccine. General observations from the study: Repertoires in all cases were sampled only once the peak T cell response had passed. Across the whole spike, CD4 TCRs peaked at regions 160-218 and 743-854. Reports say nearly half of spike-specific TCRs go after unmutated variant regions.

With regard to this clone: Its antigen is not identified.

The germline V gene has CDR1 LNHDA and CDR2 SQIVND (reference sequence). This CDR3 comprises 13 residues. Trimming cost V 7 bases and J 3 bases, with 10 bases left between them. Libraries were prepared by immunoSEQ multiplex PCR; TCRdb keeps only in-frame clonotypes and omits some of them. Of some 83,000 clones in the sample, 85% to 90% were seen once. This sequence originates from an adult in good health. This sample comprised peripheral blood, obtained on day 0 of AZD1222 vaccination. The chain links TRBV19 to TRBJ1-3; possibly TRBD1 for D (5 bases). The chain's CDR3 is CASKATDGNTIYF. CDR3 sequence (DNA): TGTGCCAGTAAGGCGACAGATGGAAACACCATATATTTT.